The 3 T cell receptor beta chains given below trace back to one sample, sequenced in a study of OX40 agonist ivuxolimab in advanced cancers. The protocol was immunoSEQ multiplex PCR, while the TCRdb copy is restricted to in-frame clones and leaves out a portion. The sample lists tens of thousands of clones; roughly nine tenths were seen once. The sequences come from CD4+ or CD8+ T cells sorted from blood, collected in a trial of the OX40 agonist ivuxolimab. The receptors stem from an adult with an advanced solid tumor such as melanoma, head and neck, liver or kidney cancer.

The gene calls are TRBV10-3 and TRBJ1-1; D gene uncertain. V was cut by 10 bases and J by 1 base, with 13 bases left in between. Germline loops: CDR1 ENHRY, CDR2 SYGVKD. The CDR3 has 13 residues. CDR3 amino acids: CATSGPGNTEAFF. The CDR3 DNA sequence: TGTGCCACCTCTGGGCCAGGGAACACTGAAGCTTTCTTT.

V is TRBV7-2 and J is TRBJ1-5, with a weak D call TRBD1 (5 bases). The V gene's germline CDR1 is SGHTA and CDR2 FQGNSA. CDR3 size: 14 residues. The V gene lost 4 bases and the J gene lost 3 bases, with 10 bases spanning the gap. The DNA for the CDR3 is TGTGCCAGCAGCTCAACAGGAATCAATCAGCCCCAGCATTTT. It encodes CASSSTGINQPQHF.

The gene calls are TRBV28 and TRBJ1-4, with D possibly TRBD1 on 6 matching bases. V lost 10 bases to trimming and J lost 11 bases, with 23 bases between them. The length of the CDR3 is 14 residues. Looked up from germline, CDR1 is MDHEN and CDR2 is SYDVKM. CDR3 coding DNA: TGTGCCATCCCGGCCGGACAGCGCGACGGGAAACTGTTTTTT. This gives the protein CAIPAGQRDGKLFF.